Listed below are T cell receptor beta chains from one sample, sequenced in a study of T cell responses to AZD1222 COVID-19 vaccine. Some clones are missing from TCRdb's copy, which holds only in-frame ones; the method was immunoSEQ multiplex PCR. The data contain about 120,000 clones, about 91% of them singletons. The sequenced sample was peripheral blood, obtained on day 0 of AZD1222 vaccination. These TCRs come from an adult in good health. Both conserved end residues are part of each CDR3. The D gene is left open where the match is weak. Part of the rows lack a size; the others show once, few, many or a class for expanded clones.

D gene	V gene	clone size	J gene	CDR3 protein	CDR3 DNA
TRBD2	TRBV10-1	-	TRBJ2-3	CASSDQSRSLAGGIDTQYF	TGCGCCAGCAGTGACCAATCGCGATCACTAGCGGGAGGCATAGATACGCAGTATTTT
TRBD1	TRBV9	-	TRBJ1-2	CASSVGTGVSYGYTF	TGTGCCAGCAGCGTAGGGACAGGGGTCTCCTATGGCTACACCTTC
TRBD1	TRBV2	-	TRBJ2-2	CASQDRANTGELFF	TGTGCCAGCCAGGACAGGGCAAACACCGGGGAGCTGTTTTTT
-	TRBV2	-	TRBJ1-4	CASRGSGEKLFF	TGTGCCAGCAGGGGGTCGGGGGAAAAACTGTTTTTT
-	TRBV6-2/TRBV6-3	-	TRBJ2-7	CASSYQETDEQYF	TGTGCCAGCAGTTACCAAGAAACGGACGAGCAGTACTTC
TRBD2	TRBV11-3	-	TRBJ2-1	CASSQLAGSYNEQFF	TGTGCCAGCAGCCAACTAGCGGGTTCCTACAATGAGCAGTTCTTC
TRBD1	TRBV12-3/TRBV12-4	-	TRBJ1-2	CASSPGGYGYTF	TGTGCCAGCAGTCCAGGGGGCTATGGCTACACCTTC
TRBD2	TRBV4-3	-	TRBJ2-4	CASSQDVGLAGGLIQYF	TGCGCCAGCAGCCAAGATGTAGGACTAGCGGGAGGGTTGATTCAGTACTTC
-	TRBV5-6	few	TRBJ1-2	CASSFSNPDATTIF	TGTGCCAGCAGCTTTTCGAATCCAGATGCTACAACCATCTTC
-	TRBV3-1/TRBV3-2	-	TRBJ1-1	CASSHTGFNTEAFF	TGTGCCAGCAGCCACACAGGGTTCAACACTGAAGCTTTCTTT
TRBD2	TRBV6-5	-	TRBJ2-1	CASSLPGTSNEQFF	TGTGCCAGCAGTCTCCCCGGGACTAGCAATGAGCAGTTCTTC
-	TRBV5-1	-	TRBJ2-7	CASSFASGTRYEQYF	TGCGCCAGCAGCTTTGCCTCCGGGACAAGATACGAGCAGTACTTC
-	TRBV6-5	-	TRBJ1-5	CASSYLAGVQPQHF	TGTGCCAGCAGTTACCTTGCAGGGGTACAGCCCCAGCATTTT
TRBD2	TRBV2	-	TRBJ2-7	CASSPGTSGVLGEQYF	TGTGCCAGCAGTCCCGGGACTAGCGGGGTCCTAGGGGAGCAGTACTTC
-	TRBV5-1	once	TRBJ2-5	CASSSGTAETQYF	TGCGCCAGCAGCTCAGGGACGGCGGAGACCCAGTACTTC
-	TRBV7-2	-	TRBJ1-2	CASSLALSADGYTF	TGTGCCAGCAGCTTAGCGCTGTCTGCAGATGGCTACACCTTC
TRBD2	TRBV15	-	TRBJ2-1	CATSRGGLAGSNEQFF	TGTGCCACCAGCAGAGGTGGACTAGCGGGGAGCAATGAGCAGTTCTTC
-	TRBV19	-	TRBJ2-7	CASNRRAGEYEQYF	TGTGCCAGTAACCGGCGGGCAGGGGAATACGAGCAGTACTTC
TRBD1	TRBV27	-	TRBJ2-2	CASSFLGQGARATGELFF	TGTGCCAGCAGTTTCCTCGGACAGGGGGCGCGTGCCACCGGGGAGCTGTTTTTT
TRBD1	TRBV4-1	-	TRBJ2-2	CASSQLVQGAKTGELFF	TGCGCCAGCAGCCAACTAGTACAGGGGGCTAAGACCGGGGAGCTGTTTTTT
TRBD2	TRBV7-9	-	TRBJ2-7	CASSSPGLRQIPHEQYF	TGTGCCAGCAGCTCACCGGGACTACGACAGATCCCCCACGAGCAGTACTTC
-	TRBV5-4	-	TRBJ2-3	CASSLWGPRARTDTQYF	TGTGCCAGCAGTCTGTGGGGGCCCAGGGCCAGGACAGATACGCAGTATTTT
-	TRBV6-5	-	TRBJ1-1	CASTLGRFTEAFF	TGTGCCAGCACCTTGGGACGGTTCACTGAAGCTTTCTTT
TRBD1	TRBV7-3	-	TRBJ1-2	CASRRNGQGVYGYTF	TGTGCCAGCAGAAGAAATGGACAGGGGGTATATGGCTACACCTTC
-	TRBV4-1	-	TRBJ1-6	CASSQDVRTANNSPLHF	TGCGCCAGCAGCCAAGATGTGAGGACGGCCAATAATTCACCCCTCCACTTT
-	TRBV2	-	TRBJ1-2	CASSSQGYGYTF	TGTGCCAGCAGTTCCCAGGGATATGGCTACACCTTC
-	TRBV30	-	TRBJ2-7	CAWSRGADAGRIF	TGTGCCTGGAGTCGGGGGGCGGACGCCGGGCGGATTTTC
-	TRBV5-6	once	TRBJ2-1	CASSSAFAGGNEQFF	TGTGCCAGCAGCTCCGCGTTCGCCGGGGGCAATGAGCAGTTCTTC
-	TRBV7-2	-	TRBJ2-7	CASSSGGGAAYEQYF	TGTGCCAGCAGTTCCGGAGGGGGAGCGGCCTACGAGCAGTACTTC
-	TRBV11-2	-	TRBJ1-5	CASSPDRVDQPQHF	TGTGCCAGCAGCCCTGACAGAGTAGATCAGCCCCAGCATTTT
-	TRBV12-5	once	TRBJ2-7	CASGLVLGSGQPYEQYF	TGTGCTAGTGGTTTGGTACTAGGCTCCGGACAGCCCTACGAGCAGTACTTC
-	TRBV6-4	-	TRBJ2-7	CASWLRGERSYEQYF	TGTGCCAGCTGGCTGAGGGGGGAGAGGTCCTACGAGCAGTACTTC
-	TRBV19	-	TRBJ1-2	CASSSAPGEPGYTF	TGTGCCAGTAGTTCCGCCCCGGGGGAGCCTGGCTACACCTTC
TRBD1	TRBV6-5	-	TRBJ1-5	CASSYSRGRQPQHF	TGTGCCAGCAGTTACTCCAGGGGGCGTCAGCCCCAGCATTTT
TRBD1	TRBV2	once	TRBJ2-3	CASSLGQGTSSTDTQYF	TGTGCCAGCAGTTTGGGACAGGGAACCTCTAGCACAGATACGCAGTATTTT
-	TRBV18	-	TRBJ1-2	CASSPPSGRGDGYTF	TGTGCCAGCTCACCACCAAGCGGCAGGGGTGATGGCTACACCTTC
-	TRBV20-1	-	TRBJ1-5	CSASPTGGSNQPQHF	TGCAGTGCTAGTCCCACCGGAGGGAGCAATCAGCCCCAGCATTTT
TRBD1	TRBV14	-	TRBJ1-1	CASSQMDRFGGSNTEAFF	TGTGCCAGCAGCCAAATGGACAGGTTCGGGGGGTCCAACACTGAAGCTTTCTTT
TRBD1	TRBV5-1	-	TRBJ1-1	CASSFVPGQGINTEAFF	TGCGCCAGCAGCTTCGTCCCGGGACAGGGAATAAACACTGAAGCTTTCTTT
-	TRBV19	once	TRBJ1-4	CASSMAGRDEKLFF	TGTGCCAGTAGTATGGCAGGGAGGGATGAAAAACTGTTTTTT
-	TRBV10-3	-	TRBJ2-1	CAIKTGRGGYNEQFF	TGTGCCATCAAAACAGGGAGAGGGGGTTACAATGAGCAGTTCTTC
TRBD1	TRBV30	-	TRBJ1-1	CAWERGLGTEAFF	TGTGCCTGGGAGAGGGGGCTCGGCACTGAAGCTTTCTTT
TRBD1	TRBV5-6	once	TRBJ1-6	CASSFSYRDRLESPLHF	TGTGCCAGCAGCTTCTCATACCGGGACAGGCTAGAGTCACCCCTCCACTTT
-	TRBV7-9	-	TRBJ2-7	CASSLGGDWGEQYF	TGTGCCAGCAGCTTAGGCGGGGACTGGGGCGAGCAGTACTTC
-	TRBV6-1	-	TRBJ2-5	CASSEALLSRETQYF	TGTGCCAGCAGTGAAGCGCTTCTGAGTCGAGAGACCCAGTACTTC
-	TRBV13	once	TRBJ2-3	CATSQVGGGTDTQYF	TGTGCCACCTCTCAGGTGGGGGGAGGCACAGATACGCAGTATTTT
TRBD2	TRBV4-2	-	TRBJ2-2	CASSQQLAGMTGELFF	TGTGCCAGCAGCCAGCAACTAGCGGGAATGACCGGGGAGCTGTTTTTT
-	TRBV30	-	TRBJ2-2	CAWRPTGRAGELFF	TGTGCCTGGAGGCCTACTGGGCGGGCCGGGGAGCTGTTTTTT
-	TRBV7-6	once	TRBJ2-1	CASSPSGASYNEQFF	TGTGCCAGCAGCCCCTCAGGCGCTTCCTACAATGAGCAGTTCTTC
-	TRBV24-1	-	TRBJ1-1	CATSDGTKAFF	TGTGCCACCAGTGACGGGACCAAAGCTTTCTTT
TRBD2	TRBV7-2	-	TRBJ2-7	CASSPGSMWLAGSYEQYF	TGTGCCAGCAGCCCTGGGTCTATGTGGCTAGCGGGTTCCTACGAGCAGTACTTC
-	TRBV5-4	-	TRBJ2-7	CASSYRGEEYF	TGTGCCAGCAGCTACCGGGGAGAGGAGTACTTC
-	TRBV3-1/TRBV3-2	-	TRBJ1-3	CASSPKRDYSGNTIYF	TGTGCCAGCAGCCCAAAAAGAGACTACTCTGGAAACACCATATATTTT
-	TRBV7-9	-	TRBJ1-4	CASSLAGREKLFF	TGTGCCAGCAGCTTAGCAGGCAGGGAAAAACTGTTTTTT